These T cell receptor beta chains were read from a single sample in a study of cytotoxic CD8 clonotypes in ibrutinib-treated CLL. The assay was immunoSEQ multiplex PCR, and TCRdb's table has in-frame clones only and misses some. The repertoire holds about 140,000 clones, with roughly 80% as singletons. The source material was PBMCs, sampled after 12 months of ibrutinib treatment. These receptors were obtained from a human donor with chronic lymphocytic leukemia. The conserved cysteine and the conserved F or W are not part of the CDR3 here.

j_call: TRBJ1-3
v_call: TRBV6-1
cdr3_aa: ASSAYRQGRSGNTIY

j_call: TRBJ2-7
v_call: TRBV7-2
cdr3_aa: ASSPARDSRSYEQY

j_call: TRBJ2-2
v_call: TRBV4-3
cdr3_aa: ASSQSPGLAGARSPGELF

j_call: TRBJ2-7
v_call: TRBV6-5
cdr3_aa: ASSYIAGSDEQY

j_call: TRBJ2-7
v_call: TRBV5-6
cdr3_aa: ASSSGTGFEQY

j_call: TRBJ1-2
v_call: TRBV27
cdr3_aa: ASSLNTRQTSYGYT

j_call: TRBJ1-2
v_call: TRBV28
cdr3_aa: ASSNRPYGYT

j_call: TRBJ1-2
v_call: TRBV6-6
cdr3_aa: ASSYGTGFGNGYT

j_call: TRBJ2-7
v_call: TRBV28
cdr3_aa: ASSLGTASSYEQY

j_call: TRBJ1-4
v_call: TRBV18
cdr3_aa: ASSPRRTGGLGNEKLF

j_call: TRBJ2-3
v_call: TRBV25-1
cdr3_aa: ASGSGPSTDTQY

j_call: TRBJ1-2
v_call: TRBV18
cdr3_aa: ASSPRPGAGYT

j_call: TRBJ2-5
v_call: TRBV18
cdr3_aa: ASSPSGNQETQY

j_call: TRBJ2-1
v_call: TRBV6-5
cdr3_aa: ASSRDRLYNEQF

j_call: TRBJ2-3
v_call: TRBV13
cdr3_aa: ASSPATDTQY

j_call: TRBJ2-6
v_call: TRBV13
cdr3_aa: ASSQYRSSGANVLT

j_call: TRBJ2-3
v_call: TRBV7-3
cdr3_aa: ASSLGQILFWDTQY

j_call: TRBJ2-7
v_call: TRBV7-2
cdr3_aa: ASSSGTGYSEQY

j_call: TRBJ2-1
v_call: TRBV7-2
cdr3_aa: ASSLISGYNEQF

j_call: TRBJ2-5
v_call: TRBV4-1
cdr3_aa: ASSRGQQETQY

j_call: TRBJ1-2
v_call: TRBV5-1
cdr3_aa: ASSLDSYYGYT

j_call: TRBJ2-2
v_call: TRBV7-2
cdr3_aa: ASSLMGGHTGELF

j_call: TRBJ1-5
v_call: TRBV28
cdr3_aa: ASSRGGIGQPQH

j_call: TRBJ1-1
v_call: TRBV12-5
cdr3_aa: AKPIRGGTEAF

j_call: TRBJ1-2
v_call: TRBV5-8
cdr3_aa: ASSLGGTYGYT

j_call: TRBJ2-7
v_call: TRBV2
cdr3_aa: ASSQGGGPLYEQY

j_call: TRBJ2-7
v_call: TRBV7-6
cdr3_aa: ASSLVASGSPYEQY

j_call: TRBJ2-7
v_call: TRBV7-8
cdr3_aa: ASSNHRYEQY

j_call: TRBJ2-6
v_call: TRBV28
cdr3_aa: ASSQTASGANVLT

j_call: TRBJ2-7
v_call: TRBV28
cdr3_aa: ASSSWTSGTSYEQY

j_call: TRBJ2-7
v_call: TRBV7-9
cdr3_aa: ASRPTGTPGEQY

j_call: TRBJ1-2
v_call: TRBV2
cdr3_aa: ASRTGGIADYGYT

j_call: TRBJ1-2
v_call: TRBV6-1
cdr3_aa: ASSEVPGGYT

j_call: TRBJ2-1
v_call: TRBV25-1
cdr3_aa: ASSESRHQYNEQF

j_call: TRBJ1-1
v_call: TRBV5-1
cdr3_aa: ASSSRQGRGTEAF

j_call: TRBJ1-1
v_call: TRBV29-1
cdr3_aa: SVGGSDGRAF

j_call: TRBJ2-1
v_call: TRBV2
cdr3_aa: ASKPQGVSYNEQF

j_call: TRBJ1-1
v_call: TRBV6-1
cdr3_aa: ASIGIFIEAF

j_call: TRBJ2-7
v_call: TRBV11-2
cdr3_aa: ASSLERIFGGPHYEQY

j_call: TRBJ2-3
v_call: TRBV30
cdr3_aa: AWSGSGGGSTDTQY

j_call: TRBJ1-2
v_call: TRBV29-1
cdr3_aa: SVTGTGYGYT

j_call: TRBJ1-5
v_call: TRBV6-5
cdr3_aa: ASSDGQPQH

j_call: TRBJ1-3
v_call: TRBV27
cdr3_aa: ATSDEMDGNTIY

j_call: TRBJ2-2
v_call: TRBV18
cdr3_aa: ASSSQGRDTGELF

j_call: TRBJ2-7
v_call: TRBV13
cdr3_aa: ASSLRVGTGGLEQY

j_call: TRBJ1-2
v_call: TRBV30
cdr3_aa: AWREGFVGGYT

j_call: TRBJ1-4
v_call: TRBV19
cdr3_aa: ASSTLSTGTEKLF

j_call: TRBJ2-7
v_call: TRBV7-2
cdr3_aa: ASSLGVGGRVYEQY

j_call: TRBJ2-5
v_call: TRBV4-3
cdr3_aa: ASSQGLGGETQY

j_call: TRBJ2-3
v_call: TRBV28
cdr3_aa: ASSPRVAGVLADTQY

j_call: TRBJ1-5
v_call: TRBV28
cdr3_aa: ASRSNQPQH

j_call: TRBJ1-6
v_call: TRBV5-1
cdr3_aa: ASRELGSPLH